This TCR beta chain was captured by sequencing in a study of blood T cell repertoires in COVID-19. The table came from immunoSEQ multiplex PCR; TCRdb's copy has only in-frame clones and leaves some out. In the table there are 150,000 to 200,000 clones, around four fifths of which are singletons. The CDR3 sequence is 14 residues long. Trimming left V 3 bases short and J 8 bases short, with 19 bases between. From germline, CDR1 is GTSNPN and CDR2 SVGIG (reference sequence). This TCR derives from a young woman with acute or convalescent COVID-19. The rearrangement joins TRBV30 to TRBJ1-1; D might be TRBD1 (5 bases). Sequencing was performed on peripheral blood. CDR3 amino acids: CAWRFLPRAGEAFF. For the CDR3, the DNA is TGTGCCTGGAGGTTCCTTCCCAGGGCAGGGGAAGCTTTCTTT.